This T cell receptor (beta chain) came from a study of a mutant IDH1 vaccine in newly diagnosed glioma. Documented time point: week 5, during vaccination. In the vaccine, a single dose held 300 ug of the mutant IDH1 20-mer peptide, along with topical imiquimod. Data came from immunoSEQ multiplex PCR; TCRdb stores just in-frame clones and leaves some out. The top ten hold 0.56% of the sample, which has about 75,000 clones, roughly nine tenths seen once. On this clone: Its specificity is unknown.

Germline values: CDR1 SEHNR, CDR2 FQNEAQ (reference sequence). V was shortened by 5 bases and J by 2 bases, with 7 bases between the two germline ends. This CDR3 spans 13 amino acids. Material: PBMCs, obtained from a glioma patient whose treatment included an IDH1 peptide vaccine. This chain links TRBV7-9 with TRBJ1-3; D gene ambiguous. The receptor was isolated from a woman between 45 and 60 years old with glioma. CDR3 in amino acids: CASSRTAGNTIYF. CDR3 nucleotides: TGTGCCAGCAGCCGGACGGCTGGAAACACCATATATTTT.